This TCR beta chain was captured in a study of monozygotic twins with inflammatory bowel disease. Findings and caveats of the study: The results supported no single strong signal or clonotype associated with IBD.

TCRdb reanalyzed the 5' RACE reads and collapses them to one entry per CDR3 protein, without DNA. The table lists about 300,000 distinct CDR3 sequences, with roughly 5.2% in the top ten. On this clonotype itself: The target antigen is unknown.

Germline V gene sequence: CDR1 SGHAT, CDR2 FQNNGV. The CDR3 covers 14 residues. Sequenced input: blood. This chain joins TRBV11-2 and TRBJ2-5; the TCRdb D gene call, TRBD1, has no DNA to confirm it. This clonotype was obtained from a human donor with ulcerative colitis or Crohn's disease, or a healthy co-twin of an affected twin (not recorded which). CDR3 amino acids: CASSLRAPGETQYF.